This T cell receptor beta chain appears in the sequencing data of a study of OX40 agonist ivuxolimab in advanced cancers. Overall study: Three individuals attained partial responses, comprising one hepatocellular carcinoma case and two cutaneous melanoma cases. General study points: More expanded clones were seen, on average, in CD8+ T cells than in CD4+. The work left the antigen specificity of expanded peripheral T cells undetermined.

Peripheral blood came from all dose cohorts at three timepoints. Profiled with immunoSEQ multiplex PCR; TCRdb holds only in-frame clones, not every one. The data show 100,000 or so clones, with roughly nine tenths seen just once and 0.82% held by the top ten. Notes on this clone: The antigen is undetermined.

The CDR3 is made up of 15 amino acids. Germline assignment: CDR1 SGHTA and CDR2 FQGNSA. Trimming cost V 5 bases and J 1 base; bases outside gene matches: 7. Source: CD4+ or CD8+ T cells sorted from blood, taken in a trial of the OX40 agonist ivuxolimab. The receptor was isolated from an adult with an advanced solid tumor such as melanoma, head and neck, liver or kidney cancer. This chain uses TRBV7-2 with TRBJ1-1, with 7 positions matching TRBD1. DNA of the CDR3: TGTGCCAGCAGCCCCGACAGGGAAACGAACACTGAAGCTTTCTTT. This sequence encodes CASSPDRETNTEAFF.